This T cell receptor beta chain was identified in a study of T cell responses to AZD1222 COVID-19 vaccine. Germline CDR1 SGDLS, CDR2 YYNGEE. The CDR3 is 15 amino acids. V was clipped by 4 bases and J by 3 bases, with 14 bases between them. Produced via immunoSEQ multiplex PCR; TCRdb's table is partial and in-frame only. The table shows 95,000 to 150,000 clones, with 70% to 90% occurring only once. This clone has just a few counts. The antigen remains unidentified. Study-wide results and caveats: White British people made up most donors, females outnumbered males, and clonal diversity was possibly underestimated.

The sample was peripheral blood, taken on day 0 of AZD1222 vaccination. The TCR comes from an adult in good health. The rearrangement joins TRBV9 to TRBJ1-5; no reliable D call. CDR3 in amino acids: CASSPRDASNQPQHF. CDR3 coding DNA: TGTGCCAGCAGCCCCCGTGATGCCTCCAATCAGCCCCAGCATTTT.